Listed here are 29 T cell receptor beta chains from one sample, sequenced in a study of graft-versus-host responses after intestinal transplantation. Only in-frame clones appear in the TCRdb table, and some are missing; sequencing was by immunoSEQ multiplex PCR. The sample consists of about 120,000 clones, around 93% of them appearing once. These receptors have no known antigen. The sample was unstimulated CD4+ T cells sorted from spleen or lymph node cells, taken before intestinal transplant. The receptors come from a human donor who received an intestinal transplant.

This rearrangement joins TRBV18 to TRBJ2-7, with a weak D call TRBD2 (5 bases). V dropped 3 bases and J dropped 3 bases, with 15 bases sitting between them. The CDR3 loop spans 15 amino acids. The V gene's germline CDR1 is KGHSH and CDR2 LQKENI. CDR3 residues: CASSPYTAVVYEQYF. DNA for the CDR3: TGTGCCAGCTCACCGTACACAGCGGTAGTCTACGAGCAGTACTTC.

This chain links TRBV11-2 with TRBJ2-7, with D unresolved. The CDR3 spans 15 residues. Germline V gene sequence: CDR1 SGHAT, CDR2 FQNNGV. The V gene lost 1 base and the J gene lost 4 bases, with 14 bases spanning the gap. This CDR3 is CASSLVGRLEYEQYF. The CDR3 DNA sequence: TGTGCCAGCAGCTTAGTTGGCAGGTTGGAATACGAGCAGTACTTC.

The rearrangement uses TRBV14 and TRBJ2-1; D possibly uses TRBD1 or TRBD2 (5 bases each). The ends were cut back, 0 bases at V and 6 bases at J, with 27 bases in the middle. The CDR3 totals 20 residues. CDR1 is SGHDN and CDR2 is FVKESK in the germline V gene. The CDR3 loop is CASSQEIYGAHPFSRNEQFF. The CDR3, as DNA: TGTGCCAGCAGCCAAGAAATATACGGGGCCCATCCGTTTAGCCGCAATGAGCAGTTCTTC.

As for this clone: The sample has other DNA sequences that encode this CDR3 too. V and J are TRBV7-9 and TRBJ2-1, with TRBD2 matching 11 bases. The CDR3 runs to 15 residues. The ends lost 6 bases at V and 4 bases at J; junction bases unmatched: 5. Germline assignment: CDR1 SEHNR and CDR2 FQNEAQ (reference sequence). CDR3 loop: CASSSGTSGYNEQFF. The CDR3, as DNA: TGTGCCAGCAGTTCCGGGACTAGCGGTTACAATGAGCAGTTCTTC.

V is TRBV6-5 and J is TRBJ1-1, with 7 bases matching TRBD1. Germline V gene sequence: CDR1 MNHEY, CDR2 SVGAGI. The V gene end was trimmed by 2 bases and the J gene end by 3 bases; junction bases not matched to a gene: 3. This CDR3 contains 14 residues. This CDR3 reads CASSYRGQDTEAFF. The CDR3 DNA follows: TGTGCCAGCAGTTACAGGGGGCAGGACACTGAAGCTTTCTTT.

This rearrangement joins TRBV18 to TRBJ1-5; D is possibly TRBD1 (5 bases). CDR1 and CDR2 (germline): KGHSH, LQKENI. V lost 3 bases and J lost 3, with 12 bases in between. CDR3 length equals 15 residues. CDR3 amino acids: CASSPRGVDNQPQHF. The CDR3, as DNA: TGTGCCAGCTCACCCCGGGGGGTAGACAATCAGCCCCAGCATTTT.

The chain carries TRBV5-1 and TRBJ2-7, with D perhaps being TRBD1 or TRBD2 (5 bases each). V was pared by 0 bases and J by 5 bases, with 21 bases between. The CDR3 loop spans 17 amino acids. CDR1 and CDR2 (germline): SGHRS, YFSETQ. The DNA for the CDR3 is TGCGCCAGCAGCTTGGGGGGGTTTGACTACCTTGTCGACGAGCAGTACTTC. Protein: CASSLGGFDYLVDEQYF.

The rearrangement uses TRBV27 and TRBJ2-1; 8 bases agree with TRBD2. The V and J ends lost 2 bases and 8 bases, in that order; junction bases with no gene match: 8. The germline V gene encodes CDR1 MNHEY and CDR2 SMNVEV (reference sequence). This CDR3 spans 15 amino acids. The CDR3 here is CASSLKAGGFYEQFF. CDR3 in DNA: TGTGCCAGCAGTTTAAAGGCGGGAGGTTTCTATGAGCAGTTCTTC.

This clone was seen a few times. CDR3 sequence: CASSFGGSATGELFF. The CDR3, as DNA: TGTGCCAGCAGCTTCGGAGGGAGCGCCACCGGGGAGCTGTTTTTT. The chain recombines TRBV5-6 with TRBJ2-2; TRBD2 is a possible D gene (6 bases). This CDR3 has 15 amino acids. Germline V CDR1 and CDR2: SGHDT, YYEEEE. V was cut by 2 bases and J by 4 bases, with 12 bases left in between.

This clone was counted a few times. This chain links TRBV5-1 with TRBJ2-2, with 7 bases fitting TRBD2. CDR1 and CDR2 from the germline V gene are SGHRS and YFSETQ. The V gene end was trimmed by 4 bases and the J gene end by 6 bases; junction bases not matched to a gene: 6. There are 14 residues in the CDR3. CDR3 protein: CASSPLGLAGELFF. The CDR3 nucleotides are TGCGCCAGCAGCCCCCTAGGACTAGCCGGGGAGCTGTTTTTT.

This clone has a single count. The chain has TRBV10-2 and TRBJ2-2; 8 bases line up with TRBD1. The J segment lost 3 bases and the V segment lost 10 bases, leaving 10 bases of the junction unmatched. Per the germline V gene, CDR1 is WSHSY and CDR2 is SAAADI. CDR3 length: 15 amino acids. CDR3 DNA: TGCGCCACTAGGACAGGGCCTTTCTACACCGGGGAGCTGTTTTTT. Its translation: CATRTGPFYTGELFF.

CDR3 region: CASSLKGLGGRIQETQYF. The CDR3 DNA is TGCGCCAGCAGCTTGAAAGGGTTGGGCGGGAGGATACAAGAGACCCAGTACTTC. The chain is built from TRBV5-1 and TRBJ2-5, with 8 bases lining up with TRBD2. Germline CDR1 reads SGHRS; CDR2 reads YFSETQ. This CDR3 region has 18 residues. V lost 1 base, J lost 2 bases, and 13 bases stayed unmatched.

V usage is TRBV6-5 and J usage is TRBJ2-3; no definite D call. The germline V and J ends were trimmed by 2 bases and 4 bases, with 10 bases remaining between them. The germline V gene encodes CDR1 MNHEY and CDR2 SVGAGI. The CDR3 runs 14 residues. The CDR3: CASSYERFPDTQYF. The CDR3 nucleotides are TGTGCCAGCAGTTACGAGCGTTTCCCAGATACGCAGTATTTT.

V usage is TRBV18 and J usage is TRBJ1-3; D might be TRBD1 (5 bases). The CDR3 has 16 residues. Per the germline V gene, CDR1 is KGHSH and CDR2 is LQKENI. V dropped 2 bases and J dropped 7 bases, with 18 bases sitting between them. DNA for the CDR3: TGTGCCAGCTCACCAACCGCGGGGACCGGGGAGAACACCATATATTTT. This encodes CASSPTAGTGENTIYF.

This chain uses TRBV6-1 with TRBJ1-2; possible D gene TRBD1, 5 bases. This CDR3 region has 13 residues. Germline CDR1 is MNHNS and CDR2 is SASEGT. The V end lost 4 bases, the J end lost 5 bases, and 11 bases lay between the germline ends. The CDR3 region has the DNA TGTGCCAGCAGTGCTGACAGCTTATATGGCTACACCTTC. As protein: CASSADSLYGYTF.

The CDR3 bases are TGTGCCATCAATATGGGGGACCTAAAATACGAGCAGTACTTC. This encodes CAINMGDLKYEQYF. The V call is TRBV10-3, the J call TRBJ2-7, with D perhaps TRBD1 or TRBD2 (5 bases each). In germline, CDR1 is ENHRY, CDR2 SYGVKD. With 7 bases removed from V and 4 bases from J, the gap between germline ends came to 17 bases. CDR3 length: 14 residues.

The chain combines TRBV30 with TRBJ1-4, with D possibly matching TRBD1 (6 bases). The germline gives CDR1 GTSNPN, CDR2 SVGIG (reference sequence). CDR3 length: 14 amino acids. Trimming removed 2 bases from V and 6 bases from J, with 13 bases in between. The CDR3 DNA reads TGTGCCTGGAGTCCCACAGGGTGGGATGAAAAACTGTTTTTT. Encoded protein: CAWSPTGWDEKLFF.

V gene TRBV7-9 combines with J gene TRBJ1-6; TRBD1 matches 7 bases. The germline V gene has CDR1 SEHNR and CDR2 FQNEAQ (reference sequence). The ends lost 4 bases at V and 7 bases at J; junction bases unmatched: 4. The CDR3 is 14 residues long. The CDR3 here is CASSSGGWNSPLHF. CDR3 bases: TGTGCCAGCAGCTCAGGGGGGTGGAATTCACCCCTCCACTTT. Supplemented by reference TRBV7-9 and TRBJ1-6, the full variable domain reads DTGVSQNPRHKITKRGQNVTFRCDPISEHNRLYWYRQTLGQGPEFLTYFQNEAQLEKSRLLSDRFSAERPKGSFSTLEIQRTEQGDSAMYLCASSSGGWNSPLHFGNGTRLTVT.

J is TRBJ1-5 and V is TRBV27; 7 bases align to TRBD1. Germline V gene sequence: CDR1 MNHEY, CDR2 SMNVEV (reference sequence). J lost 1 base, V lost 7 bases, and 4 bases had no gene match. The CDR3 contains 14 residues. The CDR3: CASKQDRSNQPQHF. As DNA, the CDR3 is TGTGCCAGCAAGCAGGACAGGAGCAATCAGCCCCAGCATTTT.

The chain couples TRBV4-2 to TRBJ2-4; no clear D gene. From germline, CDR1 is LGHNA and CDR2 YNFKEQ. The CDR3 runs 14 residues. V lost 1 base, J lost 4 bases, and 8 bases lay in between. The CDR3 loop is CASSQGDSKNIQYF. CDR3 DNA sequence: TGTGCCAGCAGCCAAGGGGATTCGAAAAACATTCAGTACTTC.

V gene TRBV15 combines with J gene TRBJ1-2; D is uncertain. Germline V lookup: CDR1 LNHNV, CDR2 YYDKDF (reference sequence). Trimming left V 0 bases short and J 2 bases short, with 10 bases between. The CDR3 is 15 amino acids. The CDR3 DNA reads TGTGCCACCAGCAGAGACCCGGACGGAAACTATGGCTACACCTTC. Protein: CATSRDPDGNYGYTF.

This clone turned up a few times. The chain is built from TRBV18 and TRBJ1-1; D gene uncertain. V lost 4 bases to trimming and J lost 1 base, with 13 bases between them. The CDR3 covers 15 residues. The germline CDR1 and CDR2 sequences are KGHSH and LQKENI. CDR3 nucleotide sequence: TGTGCCAGCTCACTTCGACGGGGAGGGAACACTGAAGCTTTCTTT. Protein product: CASSLRRGGNTEAFF.

A note on this clone: Other DNA sequences in this sample translate to the same CDR3. The chain uses TRBV18 and TRBJ2-7, with D possibly matching TRBD1 (6 bases). Germline-derived CDR1 and CDR2 are KGHSH and LQKENI. Between the trimmed V and J ends, which lost 1 base and 4 bases, there was a span of 8 bases. The CDR3 consists of 13 residues. The CDR3 sequence is CASSPLDRYEQYF. The DNA of the CDR3 is TGTGCCAGCTCACCACTCGACAGGTACGAGCAGTACTTC.

The rearrangement joins TRBV5-5 to TRBJ2-7, with 10 bases identical to TRBD2. Trimming removed 3 bases from V and 6 bases from J; junction bases left unmatched: 3. CDR1 and CDR2 from the germline V gene are SGHKS and YYEKEE (reference sequence). The CDR3 runs 13 residues. CDR3 amino acids: CASSWRLAGEQYF. In DNA, the CDR3 is TGTGCCAGCAGCTGGAGACTAGCGGGCGAGCAGTACTTC.

The genes are TRBV2 and TRBJ1-1; D gene uncertain. The germline gives CDR1 SNHLY, CDR2 FYNNEI. Trimming removed 5 bases at V and 0 bases at J, with 10 bases between. The CDR3 contains 14 residues. The CDR3 loop is CASSPRPVNTEAFF. The CDR3 DNA sequence: TGTGCCAGCAGTCCCCGACCGGTGAACACTGAAGCTTTCTTT. The variable domain in full, with the rest retrieved from reference TRBV2 and TRBJ1-1, is EPEVTQTPSHQVTQMGQEVILRCVPISNHLYFYWYRQILGQKVEFLVSFYNNEISEKSEIFDDQFSVERPDGSNFTLKIRSTKLEDSAMYFCASSPRPVNTEAFFGQGTRLTVV.

J is TRBJ2-5 and V is TRBV6-5, with D maybe TRBD2 (5 bases). The DNA matches TRBJ2-7 better at its end, which makes the J call doubtful. Germline V gene data show CDR1 as MNHEY and CDR2 as SVGAGI. The CDR3 loop spans 14 amino acids. The CDR3 loop is CASTRTHSSYEQYF. CDR3 DNA: TGTGCCAGCACCCGGACTCACAGCTCCTACGAGCAGTACTTC.

The chain recombines TRBV5-1 with TRBJ2-7; D possibly matches TRBD1 or TRBD2 (5 bases each). V dropped 4 bases and J dropped 0 bases, with 8 bases sitting between them. The V gene's germline CDR1 is SGHRS and CDR2 YFSETQ. The CDR3 has 13 amino acids. CDR3 bases: TGCGCCAGCAGCCGTGGGACCTCCTACGAGCAGTACTTC. Amino acid sequence: CASSRGTSYEQYF.

V gene TRBV27 combines with J gene TRBJ2-7; 10 bases align to TRBD2. The CDR3 runs to 14 residues. Germline V CDR1 and CDR2: MNHEY, SMNVEV (reference sequence). The ends lost 5 bases at V and 2 bases at J; junction bases unmatched: 3. In DNA, the CDR3 is TGTGCCAGCAGTCTCGGACTAGCGGCCTACGAGCAGTACTTC. Translated: CASSLGLAAYEQYF.

The V gene is TRBV7-6, the J gene TRBJ2-4; 9 bases map to TRBD1. Trimming removed 0 bases from V and 0 bases from J; junction bases left unmatched: 12. Germline-derived CDR1 and CDR2 are SGHVS and FNYEAQ. The CDR3 has 20 amino acids. CDR3 nucleotide sequence: TGTGCCAGCAGCTTAGCGTCACGGGACAGGGCCTGGGGAGCCAAAAACATTCAGTACTTC. It is translated as CASSLASRDRAWGAKNIQYF.